The 30 T cell receptor beta chains below all came from one sample that was sequenced in a study of identical twins. TCRdb ran MiXCR on the 5' RACE reads and lists one entry per CDR3 protein. The sample contains 650,000 to 800,000 distinct CDR3 sequences, around 8.6% of which appear only once. This sample also belongs to another study, concerning yellow fever vaccine responses in identical twins.

Source material: PBMCs. Receptors originate from a woman aged 18-29 years in good health.

This clonotype was seen a handful of times. This chain joins TRBV10-3 and TRBJ2-5; no clear D. The germline V gene encodes CDR1 ENHRY and CDR2 SYGVKD. The CDR3 extends over 14 amino acids. V lost 3 bases and J lost 5, with 13 bases in between. In nucleotides, the CDR3 is TGTGCCATCAGTGAAGGAAGGTCCCCGGAGACCCAGTACTTC. Protein: CAISEGRSPETQYF.

The V and J genes are TRBV20-1 and TRBJ2-7; 7 bases fit TRBD1. V shed 6 bases and J 2 bases; nucleotides not matched to a gene: 7. This CDR3 has 13 residues. Germline loops: CDR1 DFQATT, CDR2 SNEGSKA (reference sequence). In DNA form, the CDR3 reads TGCAGTGCGAAAAGGACAGGAGCCTACGAGCAGTACTTC. It translates to CSAKRTGAYEQYF.

The chain is built from TRBV2 and TRBJ2-7, with D possibly being TRBD1 (5 bases). V gave up 6 bases and J gave up 6 bases, with 12 bases separating them. The length of the CDR3 is 12 residues. Germline-derived CDR1 and CDR2 are SNHLY and FYNNEI. This chain's CDR3 is CASRLGQGEQYF. The CDR3 coding sequence is TGTGCCAGCAGGCTGGGGCAGGGCGAGCAGTACTTC.

This clonotype showed up just a few times. The V gene is TRBV29-1, the J gene TRBJ2-2; D remains ambiguous. This CDR3 is built from 20 residues. The V gene lost 7 bases and the J gene lost 1 base, with 31 bases spanning the gap. Germline CDR1 reads SQVTM; CDR2 reads ANQGSEA. In DNA form, the CDR3 reads TGCAGCGCCGGACCGGTGGGTGGCGGCCGAGGTTCGGTGAACACCGGGGAGCTGTTTTTT. This sequence encodes CSAGPVGGGRGSVNTGELFF.

This clonotype showed up just a few times. The CDR3 bases are TGTGCCATCAACGACAGGGGAAAATCGGATGAGCAGTTCTTC. Translation: CAINDRGKSDEQFF. The V gene is TRBV10-3, the J gene TRBJ2-1; 8 nucleotides match TRBD1. Germline V CDR1 and CDR2: ENHRY, SYGVKD. Trimming cost V 7 bases and J 8 bases; bases outside gene matches: 10. The CDR3 sequence is 14 residues long.

Regarding this clonotype: Being one base from a much bigger clone, this may be a read error. The chain is built from TRBV12-3 or TRBV12-4 and TRBJ2-7, with 8 positions matching TRBD2. J was trimmed by 4 bases and V by 1 base; bases with no gene match: 9. The CDR3 is 16 residues long. CDR3 protein: CASSLGVGTRGYEQYF. In DNA, the CDR3 is TGTGCCAGCAGTTTAGGTGTTGGGACTAGGGGATACGAGCAGTACTTC.

The rearrangement joins TRBV4-2 to TRBJ2-1; 7 bases line up with TRBD2. Looked up from germline, CDR1 is LGHNA and CDR2 is YNFKEQ. J gave up 11 bases and V 0 bases, and 10 bases lay outside the gene matches. CDR3 length: 15 amino acids. CDR3 protein: CASSQDQNGRTQQFF. CDR3 sequence (DNA): TGTGCCAGCAGCCAAGATCAAAACGGGAGGACCCAGCAGTTCTTC.

This clonotype was found a few times. CDR3 bases: TGCGCCAGCAGCCATGTATCTAGAGGGCACAATGAGCAGTTCTTC. It is translated as CASSHVSRGHNEQFF. V is TRBV4-1 and J is TRBJ2-1; D is perhaps TRBD2 (5 bases). V was pared by 3 bases and J by 5 bases, with 14 bases between. Germline CDR1 and CDR2: MGHRA and YSYEKL. This CDR3 is built from 15 residues.

The V gene is TRBV27, the J gene TRBJ2-7; D assignment may be TRBD1 or TRBD2 (5 bases each). Germline loops: CDR1 MNHEY, CDR2 SMNVEV (reference sequence). V was cut by 4 bases and J by 2 bases, with 18 bases left in between. The CDR3 loop spans 16 amino acids. CDR3 loop: CASSSALGTPTYEQYF. As DNA, the CDR3 is TGTGCCAGCAGTTCCGCCCTGGGGACCCCGACCTACGAGCAGTACTTC.

Many counts were recorded for this clonotype. The V and J genes are TRBV5-1 and TRBJ2-7; 9 bases are a match to TRBD1. This CDR3 is built from 16 residues. Looked up from germline, CDR1 is SGHRS and CDR2 is YFSETQ. V dropped 0 bases and J dropped 2; count of bases not matched to a gene: 6. As DNA, the CDR3 is TGCGCCAGCAGCTTGGGAGGGACAGGGACCACCTACGAGCAGTACTTC. This gives the protein CASSLGGTGTTYEQYF.

This chain uses TRBV28 with TRBJ2-5; TRBD2 matches 9 bases. V was clipped by 7 bases and J by 1 base; unmatched bases: 10. The CDR3 totals 16 residues. The germline gives CDR1 MDHEN, CDR2 SYDVKM. The CDR3 loop is CASNLRTSASQETQYF. CDR3 bases: TGTGCCAGCAACCTCCGGACTAGCGCGAGCCAAGAGACCCAGTACTTC.

The chain combines TRBV11-1 with TRBJ1-6, with D unresolved. CDR1 is SGHAT, CDR2 FQDESV, per germline (reference sequence). The V gene lost 1 base and the J gene lost 10 bases, with 14 bases spanning the gap. The CDR3 length is 15 residues. This CDR3 is CASSLERAGKSPLHF. The CDR3 DNA reads TGTGCCAGCAGCTTAGAGAGGGCCGGAAAGTCACCCCTCCACTTT.

In this sample, this clonotype turned up a few times. The genes are TRBV18 and TRBJ2-5, with D perhaps matching TRBD2 (5 bases). The V end was cut by 5 bases, the J end by 5 bases, with 15 bases between. Germline CDR1 reads KGHSH; CDR2 reads LQKENI. This CDR3 comprises 14 residues. DNA of the CDR3: TGTGCCAGCTCAGCCCAGCCCGGCGGGGAGACCCAGTACTTC. It translates to CASSAQPGGETQYF.

This clonotype has a single count. A much larger clone is a single base away; this may be a read error. V and J are TRBV5-1 and TRBJ2-2, with a possible D match to TRBD1 (5 bases). CDR3 size: 16 residues. Germline CDR1 SGHRS, CDR2 YFSETQ. Trimming took 5 bases from V and 2 from J, leaving 16 bases between them. The CDR3 protein is CASRAPVTDNTGELFF. CDR3 nucleotide sequence: TGCGCCAGCAGGGCCCCCGTGACAGATAACACCGGGGAGCTGTTTTTT.

This chain uses TRBV20-1 with TRBJ2-3; TRBD2 agrees at 8 bases. Germline V gene lookup returns CDR1 DFQATT and CDR2 SNEGSKA (reference sequence). After removal of 6 bases from V and 2 bases from J, the junction contained 10 bases not matched to a gene. CDR3 length: 15 amino acids. The CDR3 loop is CSAEAGGENTDTQYF. The CDR3, as DNA: TGCAGTGCCGAGGCCGGGGGGGAAAACACAGATACGCAGTATTTT.

There are many counts of this clonotype. The CDR3 DNA sequence: TGTGCCAGCAGTTTAGCGCCTGGGTTCAACGAGCAGTACTTC. Translating gives CASSLAPGFNEQYF. V gene TRBV12-3 or TRBV12-4 combines with J gene TRBJ2-7, with D unresolved. The V end was cut by 0 bases, the J end by 5 bases, with 11 bases between. This CDR3 has 14 residues.

This clonotype was recorded at least ten times. The J gene is TRBJ2-4, the V gene TRBV12-3 or TRBV12-4; TRBD1 matches at 9 bases. CDR3 length: 16 amino acids. The trim removed 5 bases at V and 0 bases at J, leaving 5 bases unmatched. CDR3 residues: CASSKQGAVAKNIQYF. In DNA form, the CDR3 reads TGTGCCAGCAGTAAACAGGGGGCTGTAGCCAAAAACATTCAGTACTTC.

This clonotype was seen only a few times. Here the CDR3 DNA reads TGTGCCAGCAGCGCCCGGACAGATCCTATTACACCCCTCCACTTT. Translated, it gives CASSARTDPITPLHF. The chain has TRBV9 and TRBJ1-6, with a possible D match to TRBD1 (6 bases). Germline CDR1 and CDR2: SGDLS and YYNGEE. Trimming cost V 3 bases and J 11 bases, with 18 bases left between them. CDR3 size: 15 residues.

This chain connects TRBV9 to TRBJ2-7; D call uncertain. The CDR3 extends over 15 amino acids. V gave up 2 bases and J gave up 1 base, with 13 bases separating them. The germline V gene encodes CDR1 SGDLS and CDR2 YYNGEE. The CDR3 bases are TGTGCCAGCAGCGTTCGACCCGGACCTTCCTACGAGCAGTACTTC. Protein sequence: CASSVRPGPSYEQYF.

The chain couples TRBV7-2 to TRBJ2-5; 12 bases agree with TRBD2. Trimming removed 5 bases from V and 5 bases from J; junction bases left unmatched: 3. The CDR3 is 14 residues long. The germline gives CDR1 SGHTA, CDR2 FQGNSA. The DNA for the CDR3 is TGTGCCAGCAGCAAGACTAGCGGGGGTGAGACCCAGTACTTC. Residues: CASSKTSGGETQYF.

This clonotype was counted many times. The chain combines TRBV12-3 or TRBV12-4 with TRBJ1-6; 7 nucleotides align to TRBD1. The CDR3 runs to 14 residues. Unmatched junction bases numbered 3, after V lost 4 bases and J lost 6 bases. The CDR3 loop reads CASSWGQINSPLHF. The CDR3 DNA is TGTGCCAGCAGTTGGGGACAGATTAATTCACCCCTCCACTTT.

The chain joins TRBV11-1 to TRBJ2-1; D possibly corresponds to TRBD2 (7 bases). There are 19 residues in the CDR3. Germline V gives CDR1 SGHAT, CDR2 FQDESV (reference sequence). V was trimmed by 5 bases and J by 0 bases, leaving 23 bases between them. The CDR3, as DNA: TGTGCCAGCAGCACCCCTAGGCGGGGGCGAAGCGGCTCCTACAATGAGCAGTTCTTC. Its protein product is CASSTPRRGRSGSYNEQFF. Full variable domain (rest looked up from reference TRBV11-1 and TRBJ2-1): EAEVAQSPRYKITEKSQAVAFWCDPISGHATLYWYRQILGQGPELLVQFQDESVVDDSQLPKDRFSAERLKGVDSTLKIQPAELGDSAMYLCASSTPRRGRSGSYNEQFFGPGTRLTVL.

This clonotype was recorded at least ten times. The V gene is TRBV7-9, the J gene TRBJ2-3, with no clear D. The CDR3 consists of 13 residues. Trimming took 4 bases from V and 5 from J, leaving 10 bases between them. The germline V gene has CDR1 SEHNR and CDR2 FQNEAQ (reference sequence). As DNA, the CDR3 is TGTGCCAGCAGCTCCATAGTTGGAGATACGCAGTATTTT. Translation: CASSSIVGDTQYF. The variable domain in full, completed from reference TRBV7-9 and TRBJ2-3, reads DTGVSQNPRHKITKRGQNVTFRCDPISEHNRLYWYRQTLGQGPEFLTYFQNEAQLEKSRLLSDRFSAERPKGSFSTLEIQRTEQGDSAMYLCASSSIVGDTQYFGPGTRLTVL.

In its sample, this clonotype was seen many times. The CDR3 nucleotides are TGTGCCAGCAGCTTAGCCCAAGACAGGTATAAGGACAAAAACATTCAGTACTTC. It translates to CASSLAQDRYKDKNIQYF. The V call is TRBV11-1, the J call TRBJ2-4; TRBD1 might be the D (6 bases). V was clipped by 0 bases and J by 3 bases, with 18 bases between them. The CDR3 consists of 18 residues. In germline, CDR1 is SGHAT, CDR2 FQDESV (reference sequence).

This clonotype was detected ten times or more. V usage is TRBV29-1 and J usage is TRBJ2-1, with D maybe TRBD2 (6 bases). Germline V gene lookup returns CDR1 SQVTM and CDR2 ANQGSEA. The CDR3 totals 14 residues. Trimming pared 4 bases from V and 0 bases from J, leaving 10 bases between. This CDR3 reads CSVGDWSSYNEQFF. In nucleotides, the CDR3 is TGCAGCGTTGGGGACTGGAGCTCCTACAATGAGCAGTTCTTC.

The CDR3 region is CASRAGTGVTGELFF. In DNA form, the CDR3 reads TGTGCCAGCAGAGCCGGGACAGGGGTCACCGGGGAGCTGTTTTTT. The chain couples TRBV11-1 to TRBJ2-2, with TRBD1 identical over 10 bases. The CDR3 length is 15 residues. Germline CDR1 is SGHAT and CDR2 is FQDESV (reference sequence). V dropped 6 bases and J dropped 4; count of bases not matched to a gene: 5. Full variable domain (missing parts from reference TRBV11-1 and TRBJ2-2): EAEVAQSPRYKITEKSQAVAFWCDPISGHATLYWYRQILGQGPELLVQFQDESVVDDSQLPKDRFSAERLKGVDSTLKIQPAELGDSAMYLCASRAGTGVTGELFFGEGSRLTVL.

This clonotype occurred a few times. V usage is TRBV7-8 and J usage is TRBJ2-1, with 13 bases identical to TRBD2. The V gene end was trimmed by 6 bases and the J gene end by 7 bases; junction bases not matched to a gene: 12. Germline CDR1 is SGHVS and CDR2 is FQNEAQ. The CDR3 contains 17 residues. The CDR3 spells CASRPSPLAGGPNEQFF. The CDR3 DNA reads TGTGCCAGCAGACCTTCCCCACTAGCGGGGGGGCCAAATGAGCAGTTCTTC.

The rearrangement uses TRBV12-3 or TRBV12-4 and TRBJ1-6; no definite D call. This CDR3 comprises 15 residues. Trimming pared 2 bases from V and 10 bases from J, leaving 15 bases between. CDR3 loop: CASSLFSRSGSPLHF. The DNA for the CDR3 is TGTGCCAGCAGTTTATTCAGTCGGAGCGGCTCACCCCTCCACTTT.

The chain joins TRBV27 to TRBJ2-3; weak D call: TRBD2 (6 bases). V was pared by 4 bases and J by 1 base, with 9 bases between. CDR1 and CDR2 from the germline V gene are MNHEY and SMNVEV (reference sequence). CDR3 size: 14 residues. The chain's CDR3 is CASSWSSGTDTQYF. The CDR3 DNA follows: TGTGCCAGCAGTTGGTCTAGCGGCACAGATACGCAGTATTTT.

This clonotype was seen repeatedly, ten times or more. J is TRBJ2-2 and V is TRBV10-3; D not resolved. The CDR3 consists of 13 residues. Germline V gene lookup returns CDR1 ENHRY and CDR2 SYGVKD. V was shortened by 6 bases and J by 7 bases, with 12 bases between the two germline ends. CDR3 nucleotides: TGTGCCATCAGGATGAATCATGGCGGGGAGCTGTTTTTT. Its protein product is CAIRMNHGGELFF.